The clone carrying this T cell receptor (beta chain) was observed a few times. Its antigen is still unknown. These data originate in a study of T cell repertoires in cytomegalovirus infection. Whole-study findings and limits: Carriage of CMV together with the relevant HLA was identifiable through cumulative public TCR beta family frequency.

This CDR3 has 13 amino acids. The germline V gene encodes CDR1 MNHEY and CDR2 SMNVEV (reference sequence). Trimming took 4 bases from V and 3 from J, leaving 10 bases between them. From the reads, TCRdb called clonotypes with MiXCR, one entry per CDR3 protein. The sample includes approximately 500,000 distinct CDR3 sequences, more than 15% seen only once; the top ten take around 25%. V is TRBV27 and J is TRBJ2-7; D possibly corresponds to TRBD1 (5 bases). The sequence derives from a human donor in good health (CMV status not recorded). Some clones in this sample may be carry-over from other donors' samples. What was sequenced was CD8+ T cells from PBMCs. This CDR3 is CASSWGIDYEQYF. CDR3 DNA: TGTGCCAGCAGTTGGGGCATAGACTACGAGCAGTACTTC.